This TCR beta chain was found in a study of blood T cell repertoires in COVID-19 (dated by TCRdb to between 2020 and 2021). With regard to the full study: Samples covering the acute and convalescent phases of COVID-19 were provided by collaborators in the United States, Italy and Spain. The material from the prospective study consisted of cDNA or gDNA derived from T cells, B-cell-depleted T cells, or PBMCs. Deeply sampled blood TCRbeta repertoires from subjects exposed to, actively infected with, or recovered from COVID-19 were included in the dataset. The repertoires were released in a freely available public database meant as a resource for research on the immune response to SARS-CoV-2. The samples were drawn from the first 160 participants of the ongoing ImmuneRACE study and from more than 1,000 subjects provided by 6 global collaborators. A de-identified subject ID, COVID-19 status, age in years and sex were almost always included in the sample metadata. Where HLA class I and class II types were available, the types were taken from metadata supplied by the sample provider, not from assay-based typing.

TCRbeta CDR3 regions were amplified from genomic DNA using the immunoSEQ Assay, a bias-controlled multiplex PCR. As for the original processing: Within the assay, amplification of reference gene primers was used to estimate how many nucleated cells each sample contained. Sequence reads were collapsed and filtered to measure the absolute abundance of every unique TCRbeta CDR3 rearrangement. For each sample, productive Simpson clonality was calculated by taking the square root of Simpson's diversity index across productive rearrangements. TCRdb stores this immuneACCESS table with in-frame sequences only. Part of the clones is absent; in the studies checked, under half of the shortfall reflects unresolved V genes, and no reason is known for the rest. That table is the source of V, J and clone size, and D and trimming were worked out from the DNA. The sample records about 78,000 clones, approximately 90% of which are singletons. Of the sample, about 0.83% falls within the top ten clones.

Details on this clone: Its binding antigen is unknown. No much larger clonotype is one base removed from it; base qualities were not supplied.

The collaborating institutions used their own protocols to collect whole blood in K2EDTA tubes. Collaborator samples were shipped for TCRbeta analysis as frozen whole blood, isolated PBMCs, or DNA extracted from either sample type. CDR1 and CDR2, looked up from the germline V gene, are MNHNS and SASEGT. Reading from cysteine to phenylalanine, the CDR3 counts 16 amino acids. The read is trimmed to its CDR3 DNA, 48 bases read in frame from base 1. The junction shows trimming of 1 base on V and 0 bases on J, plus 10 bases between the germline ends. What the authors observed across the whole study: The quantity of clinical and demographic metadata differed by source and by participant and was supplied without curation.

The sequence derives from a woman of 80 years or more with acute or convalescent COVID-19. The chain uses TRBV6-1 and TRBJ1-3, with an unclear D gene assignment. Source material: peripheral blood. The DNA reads TGTGCCAGCAGTGAAGTAATAGGGAGCTCTGGAAACACCATATATTTT. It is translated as CASSEVIGSSGNTIYF.